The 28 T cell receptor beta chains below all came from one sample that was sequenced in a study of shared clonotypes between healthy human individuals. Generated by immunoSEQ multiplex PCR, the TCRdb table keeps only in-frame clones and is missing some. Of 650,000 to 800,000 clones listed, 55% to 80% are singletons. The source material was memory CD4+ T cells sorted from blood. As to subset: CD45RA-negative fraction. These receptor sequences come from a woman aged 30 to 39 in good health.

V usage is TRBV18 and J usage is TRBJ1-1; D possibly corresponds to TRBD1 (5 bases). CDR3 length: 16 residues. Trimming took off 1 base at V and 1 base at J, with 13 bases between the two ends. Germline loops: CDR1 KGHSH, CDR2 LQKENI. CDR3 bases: TGTGCCAGCTCACCACGTCTGGGGGATGGGAACACTGAAGCTTTCTTT. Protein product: CASSPRLGDGNTEAFF.

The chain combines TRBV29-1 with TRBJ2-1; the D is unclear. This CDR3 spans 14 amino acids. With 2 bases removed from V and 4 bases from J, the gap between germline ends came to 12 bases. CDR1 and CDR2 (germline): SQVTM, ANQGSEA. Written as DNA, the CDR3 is TGCAGCGTTGAATTGCGGAAGTTATACAATGAGCAGTTCTTC. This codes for CSVELRKLYNEQFF.

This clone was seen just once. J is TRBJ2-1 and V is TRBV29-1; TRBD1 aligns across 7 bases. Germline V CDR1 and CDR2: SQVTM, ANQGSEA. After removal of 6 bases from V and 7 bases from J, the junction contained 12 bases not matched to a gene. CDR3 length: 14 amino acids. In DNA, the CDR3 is TGCAGCGTGGTGGGACAGTTGGTGGGGAATGAGCAGTTCTTC. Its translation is CSVVGQLVGNEQFF.

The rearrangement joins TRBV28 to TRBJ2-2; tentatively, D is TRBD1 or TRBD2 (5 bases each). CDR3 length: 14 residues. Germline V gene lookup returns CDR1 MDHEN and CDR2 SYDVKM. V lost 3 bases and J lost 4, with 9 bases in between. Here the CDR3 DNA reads TGTGCCAGCAGTTTGCCAGGGACCACCGGGGAGCTGTTTTTT. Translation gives CASSLPGTTGELFF.

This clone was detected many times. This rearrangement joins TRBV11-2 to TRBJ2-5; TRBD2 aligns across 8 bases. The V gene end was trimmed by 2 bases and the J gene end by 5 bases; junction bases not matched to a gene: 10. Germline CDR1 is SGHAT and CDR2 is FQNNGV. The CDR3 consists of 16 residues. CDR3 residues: CASSLIPGGPKETQYF. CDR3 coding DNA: TGTGCCAGCAGCTTAATCCCGGGAGGGCCTAAGGAGACCCAGTACTTC.

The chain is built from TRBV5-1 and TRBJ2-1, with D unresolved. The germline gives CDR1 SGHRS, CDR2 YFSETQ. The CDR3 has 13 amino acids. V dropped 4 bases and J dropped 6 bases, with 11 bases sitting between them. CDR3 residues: CASSLPGANEQFF. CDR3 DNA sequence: TGCGCCAGCAGCCTCCCCGGAGCCAATGAGCAGTTCTTC.

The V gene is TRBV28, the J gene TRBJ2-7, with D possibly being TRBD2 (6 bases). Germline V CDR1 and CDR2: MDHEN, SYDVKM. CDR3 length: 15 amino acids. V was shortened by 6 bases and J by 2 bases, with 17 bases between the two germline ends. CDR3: CASSRPRGSPYEQYF. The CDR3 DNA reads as TGTGCCAGCAGCCGACCCCGGGGGAGCCCCTACGAGCAGTACTTC.

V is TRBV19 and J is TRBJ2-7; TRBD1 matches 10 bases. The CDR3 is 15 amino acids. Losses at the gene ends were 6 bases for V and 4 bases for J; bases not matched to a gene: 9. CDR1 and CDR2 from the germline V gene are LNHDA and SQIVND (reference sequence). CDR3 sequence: CASRAGTGAVYEQYF. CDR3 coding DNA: TGTGCCAGTAGAGCCGGGACAGGGGCAGTGTACGAGCAGTACTTC.

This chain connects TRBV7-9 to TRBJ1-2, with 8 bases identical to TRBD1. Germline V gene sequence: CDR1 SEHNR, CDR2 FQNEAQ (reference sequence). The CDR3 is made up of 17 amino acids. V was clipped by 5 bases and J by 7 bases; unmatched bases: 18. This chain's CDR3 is CASSPGGTAGGRSGYTF. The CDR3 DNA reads TGTGCCAGCAGCCCAGGGGGAACGGCAGGGGGCCGTAGTGGCTACACCTTC.

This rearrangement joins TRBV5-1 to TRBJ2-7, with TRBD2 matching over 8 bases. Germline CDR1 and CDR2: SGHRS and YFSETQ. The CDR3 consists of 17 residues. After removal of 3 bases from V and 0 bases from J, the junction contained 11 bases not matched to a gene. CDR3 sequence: CASSWRGGLASSYEQYF. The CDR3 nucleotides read TGCGCCAGCAGCTGGAGGGGTGGACTAGCCTCCTCCTACGAGCAGTACTTC.

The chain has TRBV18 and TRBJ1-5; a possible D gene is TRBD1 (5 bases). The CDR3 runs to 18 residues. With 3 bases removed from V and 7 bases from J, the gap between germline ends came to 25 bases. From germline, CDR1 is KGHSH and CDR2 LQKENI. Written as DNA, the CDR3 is TGTGCCAGCTCACCCCCTTCAAGCTACGTCGGGACCTTCCAGCCCCAGCATTTT. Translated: CASSPPSSYVGTFQPQHF.

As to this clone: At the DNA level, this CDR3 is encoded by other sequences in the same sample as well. The CDR3 DNA is TGTGCCAGCAGTTCGGGACAGCAAGAGACCCAGTACTTC. Its protein is CASSSGQQETQYF. This chain connects TRBV27 to TRBJ2-5; 7 positions agree with TRBD1. J was trimmed by 2 bases and V by 4 bases; bases with no gene match: 1. The germline V gene encodes CDR1 MNHEY and CDR2 SMNVEV (reference sequence). This CDR3 comprises 13 residues.

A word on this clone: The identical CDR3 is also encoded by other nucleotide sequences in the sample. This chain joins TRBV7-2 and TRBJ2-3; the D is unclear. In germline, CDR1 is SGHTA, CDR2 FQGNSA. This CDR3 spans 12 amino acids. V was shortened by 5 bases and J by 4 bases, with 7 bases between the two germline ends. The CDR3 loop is CASSLYPDTQYF. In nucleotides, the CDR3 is TGTGCCAGCAGCCTGTACCCAGATACGCAGTATTTT.

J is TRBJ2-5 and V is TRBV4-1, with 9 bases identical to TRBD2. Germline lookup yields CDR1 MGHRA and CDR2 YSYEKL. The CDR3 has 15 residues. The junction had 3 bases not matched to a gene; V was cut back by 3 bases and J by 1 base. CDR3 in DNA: TGCGCCAGCAGCCATCTAGCGGGAACCCAAGAGACCCAGTACTTC. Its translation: CASSHLAGTQETQYF.

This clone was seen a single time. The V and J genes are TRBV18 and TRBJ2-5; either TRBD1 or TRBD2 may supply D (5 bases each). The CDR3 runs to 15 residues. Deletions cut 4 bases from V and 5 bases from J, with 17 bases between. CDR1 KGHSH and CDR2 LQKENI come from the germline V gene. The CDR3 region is CASSLSGTQRETQYF. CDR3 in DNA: TGTGCCAGCTCACTATCCGGGACCCAGAGGGAGACCCAGTACTTC.

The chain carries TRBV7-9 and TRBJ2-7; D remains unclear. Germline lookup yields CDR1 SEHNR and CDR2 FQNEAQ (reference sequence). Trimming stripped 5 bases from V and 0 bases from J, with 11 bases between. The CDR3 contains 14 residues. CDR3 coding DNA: TGTGCCAGCAGCCCGCGACTTAGCTCCTACGAGCAGTACTTC. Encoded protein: CASSPRLSSYEQYF.

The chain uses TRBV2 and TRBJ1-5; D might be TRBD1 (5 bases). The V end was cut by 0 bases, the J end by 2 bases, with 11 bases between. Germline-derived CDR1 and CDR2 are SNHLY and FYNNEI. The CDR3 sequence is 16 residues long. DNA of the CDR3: TGTGCCAGCAGTGAAGCGTACGGGGGGGGCAATCAGCCCCAGCATTTT. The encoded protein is CASSEAYGGGNQPQHF.

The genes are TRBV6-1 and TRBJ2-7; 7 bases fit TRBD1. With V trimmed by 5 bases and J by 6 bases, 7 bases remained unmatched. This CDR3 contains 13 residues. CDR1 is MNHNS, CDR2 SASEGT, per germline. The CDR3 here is CASSITGVGEQYF. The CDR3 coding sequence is TGTGCCAGCAGTATCACAGGGGTTGGCGAGCAGTACTTC.

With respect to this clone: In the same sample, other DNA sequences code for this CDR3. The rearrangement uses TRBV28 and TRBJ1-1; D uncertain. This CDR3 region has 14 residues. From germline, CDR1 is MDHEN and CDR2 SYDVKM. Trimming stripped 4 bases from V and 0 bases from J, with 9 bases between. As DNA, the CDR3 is TGTGCCAGCAGTTCCGCCGACTTGAACACTGAAGCTTTCTTT. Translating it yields CASSSADLNTEAFF.

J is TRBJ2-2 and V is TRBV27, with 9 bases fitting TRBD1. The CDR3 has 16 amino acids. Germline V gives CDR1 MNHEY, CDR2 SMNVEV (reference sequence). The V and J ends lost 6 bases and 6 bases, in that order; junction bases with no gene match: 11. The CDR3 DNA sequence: TGTGCCAGCAGGCCGGGACAGGGTCGGAGTGCCGGGGAGCTGTTTTTT. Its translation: CASRPGQGRSAGELFF.

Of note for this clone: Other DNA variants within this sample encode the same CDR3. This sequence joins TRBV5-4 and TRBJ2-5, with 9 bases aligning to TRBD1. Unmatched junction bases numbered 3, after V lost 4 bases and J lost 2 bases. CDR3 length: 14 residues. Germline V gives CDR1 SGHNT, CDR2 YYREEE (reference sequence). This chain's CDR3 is CASSPGTGQETQYF. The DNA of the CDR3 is TGTGCCAGCAGCCCGGGGACAGGGCAAGAGACCCAGTACTTC.

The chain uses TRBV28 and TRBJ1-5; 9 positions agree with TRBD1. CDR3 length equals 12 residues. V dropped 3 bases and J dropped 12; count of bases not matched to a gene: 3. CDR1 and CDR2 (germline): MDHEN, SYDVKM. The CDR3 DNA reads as TGTGCCAGCAGTTTCCTGGGACAGGGCCAGCATTTT. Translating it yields CASSFLGQGQHF.

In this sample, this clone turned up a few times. This CDR3 is CASSLVGTARADTQYF. The CDR3 DNA reads as TGTGCCAGCAGCTTAGTCGGGACTGCGAGGGCAGATACGCAGTATTTT. This sequence joins TRBV11-2 and TRBJ2-3, with D possibly being TRBD2 (6 bases). V lost 1 base and J lost 4, with 15 bases in between. The CDR3 extends over 16 amino acids. The germline CDR1 and CDR2 sequences are SGHAT and FQNNGV.

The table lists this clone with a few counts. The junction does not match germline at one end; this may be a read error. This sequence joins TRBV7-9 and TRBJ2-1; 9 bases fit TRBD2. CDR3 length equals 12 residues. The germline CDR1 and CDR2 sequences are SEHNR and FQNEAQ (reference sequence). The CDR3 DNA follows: TGTGCCAGCAGCACAGGACTAGCGCACATGGTCTTC. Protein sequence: CASSTGLAHMVF.

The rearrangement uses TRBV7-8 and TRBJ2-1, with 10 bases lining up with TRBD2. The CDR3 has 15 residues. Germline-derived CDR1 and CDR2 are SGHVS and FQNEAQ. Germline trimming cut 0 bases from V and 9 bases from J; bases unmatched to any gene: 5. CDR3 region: CASSLALAGAFEQFF. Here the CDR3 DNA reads TGTGCCAGCAGCTTAGCGCTAGCGGGAGCCTTTGAGCAGTTCTTC.

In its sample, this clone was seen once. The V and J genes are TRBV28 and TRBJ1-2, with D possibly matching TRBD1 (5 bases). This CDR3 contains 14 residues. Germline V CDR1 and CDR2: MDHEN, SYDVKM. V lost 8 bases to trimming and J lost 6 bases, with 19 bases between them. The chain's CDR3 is CASRTSGTENGYTF. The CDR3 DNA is TGTGCCAGCCGAACTTCCGGGACGGAAAATGGCTACACCTTC.

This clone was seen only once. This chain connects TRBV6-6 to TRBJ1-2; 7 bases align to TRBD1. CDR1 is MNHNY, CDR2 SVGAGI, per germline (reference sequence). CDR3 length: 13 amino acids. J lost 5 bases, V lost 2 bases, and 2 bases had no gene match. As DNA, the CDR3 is TGTGCCAGCAGTTACGGACAGGAATATGGCTACACCTTC. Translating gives CASSYGQEYGYTF.

Here the CDR3 DNA reads TGTGCCAGCAGTTTGGGGTGGGGGTTGAACACTGAAGCTTTCTTT. Translating it yields CASSLGWGLNTEAFF. The chain links TRBV27 to TRBJ1-1, with D possibly being TRBD1 (5 bases). This CDR3 spans 15 amino acids. From germline, CDR1 is MNHEY and CDR2 SMNVEV (reference sequence). V lost 3 bases and J 0 bases, leaving 11 bases between the germline ends.